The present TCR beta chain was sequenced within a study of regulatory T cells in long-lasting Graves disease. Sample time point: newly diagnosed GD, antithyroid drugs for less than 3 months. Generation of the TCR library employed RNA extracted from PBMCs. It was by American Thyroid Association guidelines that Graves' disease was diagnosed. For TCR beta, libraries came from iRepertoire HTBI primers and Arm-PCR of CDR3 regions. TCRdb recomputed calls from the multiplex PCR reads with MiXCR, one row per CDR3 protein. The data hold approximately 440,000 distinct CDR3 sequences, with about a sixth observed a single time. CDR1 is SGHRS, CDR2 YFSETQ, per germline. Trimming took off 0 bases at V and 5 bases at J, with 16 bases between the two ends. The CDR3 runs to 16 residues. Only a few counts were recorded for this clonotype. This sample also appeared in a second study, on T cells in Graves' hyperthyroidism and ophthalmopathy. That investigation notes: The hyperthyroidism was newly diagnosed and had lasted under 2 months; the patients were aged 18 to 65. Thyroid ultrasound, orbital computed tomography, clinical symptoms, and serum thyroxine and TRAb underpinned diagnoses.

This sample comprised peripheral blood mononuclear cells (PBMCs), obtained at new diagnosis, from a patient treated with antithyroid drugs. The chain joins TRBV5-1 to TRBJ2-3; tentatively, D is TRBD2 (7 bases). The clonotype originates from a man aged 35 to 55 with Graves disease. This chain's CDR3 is CASSLGVGGREDTQYF. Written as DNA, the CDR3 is TGCGCCAGCAGCTTGGGGGTGGGGGGGCGAGAAGATACGCAGTATTTT. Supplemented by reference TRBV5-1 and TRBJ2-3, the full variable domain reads KAGVTQTPRYLIKTRGQQVTLSCSPISGHRSVSWYQQTPGQGLQFLFEYFSETQRNKGNFPGRFSGRQFSNSRSEMNVSTLELGDSALYLCASSLGVGGREDTQYFGPGTRLTVL.